This TCR beta chain was captured by sequencing in a study of T cell responses to AZD1222 COVID-19 vaccine (dated by TCRdb to 2020 to 2023). Regarding the complete study: TCR sequencing was performed for 230 to 250 trial participants, of whom 207 were given two doses of AZD1222 and around 26 were given two doses of MenACWY control vaccine. Trial participants were enrolled by age into subgroups of 18-55, 56-69 and 70-plus years, and around 150, 29 and 61 TCR-sequenced participants, respectively, were included in these subgroups.

Taken from the germline V gene (reference sequence), the CDR1 and CDR2 loops are LNHDA and SQIVND. Measured from the cysteine to the phenylalanine, the CDR3 is 14 residues long. Only the CDR3 region is kept as DNA, spanning 42 bases read in frame from base 1. For this chain, trimming is 5 bases at the V end and 2 bases at the J end, and the number of junction bases without a gene match is 0. With respect to this clone: Its cognate antigen has yet to be identified. Base qualities are not at hand, and no much larger clone is one base apart.

The CDR3 regions of human TCRbeta chains were subjected to immunosequencing. The original methods were these. Repertoire TCRs were matched against a reference library of SARS-CoV-2-specific TCRs generated with the MIRA antigen-specificity platform. Breadth meant the fraction of unique TCRs that were SARS-CoV-2-associated, whereas depth meant the fraction of total T cells that were SARS-CoV-2-associated. Using the MIRA data, each spike-specific TCR was assigned both to the spike region to which the TCR was reactive and to a CD4 or CD8 class. Log10-transformed breadth and depth values were compared by one-way ANOVA with Sidak's multiple comparisons tests. TCRdb stores this immuneACCESS table with in-frame sequences only. Part of the clones is absent; in the studies checked, under half of the shortfall reflects unresolved V genes, and no reason is known for the rest. V, J and clone size are those of that table, while D and trimming were read from the DNA. In all, the sample holds roughly 100,000 clones, and about 91% of those were seen once. The ten most abundant clones make up about two fifths of the sample.

The label giving this sample's time point can be read as: about 28 days (+/-7) after the second vaccine dose. Because spike-specific TCR depth and breadth did not differ between the two schedules, AZD1222 recipients who got a second dose at roughly 4 weeks were pooled with those who got a second dose at roughly 12 weeks. Samples from vaccinated people were obtained from the UK trials COV001 and COV002, which included a single-blind randomized controlled phase 2/3 trial of AZD1222 (ChAdOx1 nCoV-19) in healthy adults. Trial participant PBMC samples were collected at day 0 and day 28 after the second dose for TCRbeta chain sequencing. Findings and caveats that apply to the study as a whole: Nearly half of unique spike-specific TCRs reportedly recognized epitopes outside regions mutated in the B.1.351 and B.1.1.7 variants. Participants were mostly white British and included more females than males, and it was suggested by the authors that clonal diversity may have been underestimated. In the small 56-69-year group, the increase in depth fell short of significance, most likely because of low power. CD4 TCRs associated with the vaccine covered the entire spike protein, and the dominant responses were in regions 160-218 and 743-854. Conclusions about previously exposed vaccinees are limited because only five to seven AZD1222 recipients were SARS-CoV-2 seropositive at baseline. After two AZD1222 doses, both the breadth and the depth of spike-specific TCRs were significantly higher than at day 0 and than in MenACWY recipients. Because no samples from the day 14 peak response were available, repertoires could be characterized only after the peak T cell response.

The starting material was peripheral blood, obtained 28 days after the second AZD1222 dose. The chain joins TRBV19 to TRBJ1-5; 10 middle bases align to TRBD1. This TCR came from an adult who received the AZD1222 COVID-19 vaccine. The CDR3 here reads CASSGQGGNQPQHF. The DNA is as follows: TGTGCCAGTAGTGGACAGGGGGGCAATCAGCCCCAGCATTTT.